Following are 14 T cell receptor beta chains from one sample sequenced in a study of CD8 T cell repertoires and HIV-1 epitope variants. The repertoire was sequenced with immunoSEQ multiplex PCR; TCRdb's copy has only in-frame clones and lacks some. Of some 100,000 clones listed, over 70% are singletons. Sequences were obtained from uncultured baseline CD8+ T cells from peripheral blood mononuclear cells (PBMCs). These receptors originate from a male donor with HIV.

The chain recombines TRBV28 with TRBJ2-5; 11 bases align to TRBD2. This CDR3 has 14 amino acids. Per germline, CDR1 MDHEN and CDR2 SYDVKM. V gave up 5 bases and J gave up 5 bases; unmatched junction bases: 4. The CDR3 protein is CASSASGRWETQYF. The CDR3 region has the DNA TGTGCCAGCAGTGCTAGCGGGAGGTGGGAGACCCAGTACTTC.

The chain combines TRBV7-8 with TRBJ2-3; the D gene is possibly TRBD2 (5 bases). The V and J ends lost 5 bases and 2 bases respectively, with 20 bases between them. The CDR3 loop spans 17 amino acids. In germline, CDR1 is SGHVS, CDR2 FQNEAQ. The CDR3 sequence: CASSQTIGLSPTDTQYF. The CDR3 DNA reads as TGTGCCAGCAGCCAGACAATTGGACTCTCCCCCACAGATACGCAGTATTTT.

This chain links TRBV7-2 with TRBJ1-2; TRBD1 agrees at 9 bases. The V gene end was trimmed by 3 bases and the J gene end by 4 bases; junction bases not matched to a gene: 0. This CDR3 is built from 13 residues. CDR1 and CDR2 from the germline V gene are SGHTA and FQGNSA. CDR3 sequence reads: CASSLGQGYGYTF. CDR3 DNA: TGTGCCAGCAGCTTGGGACAGGGCTATGGCTACACCTTC.

This clone has just one count. The chain joins TRBV6-5 to TRBJ2-1, with D uncertain. Between the trimmed V and J ends, which lost 0 bases and 5 bases, there was a span of 8 bases. The CDR3 has 14 amino acids. Germline CDR1 MNHEY, CDR2 SVGAGI. In DNA form, the CDR3 reads TGTGCCAGCAGTTACTCGAACGAAAACAATGAGCAGTTCTTC. Its protein is CASSYSNENNEQFF.

The genes are TRBV27 and TRBJ2-3; maybe TRBD1 (6 bases). Germline CDR1 is MNHEY and CDR2 is SMNVEV (reference sequence). Trimming pared 3 bases from V and 0 bases from J, leaving 10 bases between. The CDR3 length is 15 residues. CDR3 region: CASSFWTASTDTQYF. As DNA, the CDR3 is TGTGCCAGCAGTTTTTGGACAGCTAGCACAGATACGCAGTATTTT.

This clone was counted a few times. The chain uses TRBV28 and TRBJ1-5, with D perhaps TRBD1 (5 bases). Germline V lookup: CDR1 MDHEN, CDR2 SYDVKM. Trimming stripped 6 bases from V and 7 bases from J, with 22 bases between. This CDR3 comprises 16 residues. DNA of the CDR3: TGTGCCAGCAGCCCGGGAAGGGGATGGGCGGAACAGCCCCAGCATTTT. Translated: CASSPGRGWAEQPQHF.

The chain carries TRBV5-4 and TRBJ1-2, with TRBD1 matching 9 bases. CDR3 size: 15 residues. V was pared by 4 bases and J by 8 bases, with 12 bases of the junction left unmatched. CDR1 and CDR2 (germline): SGHNT, YYREEE (reference sequence). CDR3 DNA sequence: TGTGCCAGCAGCCATACAGGGGGCCAGTGGGGCGGCTACACCTTC. Translated, it gives CASSHTGGQWGGYTF.

The rearrangement joins TRBV4-1 to TRBJ2-1, with D maybe TRBD2 (7 bases). This CDR3 is built from 14 residues. Germline V gene lookup returns CDR1 MGHRA and CDR2 YSYEKL. Trimming took 2 bases from V and 8 from J, leaving 13 bases between them. CDR3 sequence: CASSQPTGGYEQFF. The CDR3, as DNA: TGCGCCAGCAGCCAACCCACGGGGGGCTATGAGCAGTTCTTC.

The sample holds one count of this clone. The chain is built from TRBV15 and TRBJ2-7; TRBD1 is a possible D gene (6 bases). V dropped 0 bases and J dropped 0 bases, with 9 bases sitting between them. Looked up from germline, CDR1 is LNHNV and CDR2 is YYDKDF (reference sequence). CDR3 length: 15 amino acids. CDR3 coding DNA: TGTGCCACCAGCAGAGATCAGGGGATCTCCTACGAGCAGTACTTC. Amino acid sequence: CATSRDQGISYEQYF.

The genes are TRBV7-2 and TRBJ2-5; TRBD1 matches at 10 bases. The junction had 8 bases not matched to a gene; V was cut back by 5 bases and J by 5 bases. The CDR3 contains 15 residues. Germline V CDR1 and CDR2: SGHTA, FQGNSA. The DNA for the CDR3 is TGTGCCAGCAGCCTCGGACAGGGGGTCAGGGAGACCCAGTACTTC. Its translation is CASSLGQGVRETQYF.

J is TRBJ2-2 and V is TRBV12-5; possible D gene TRBD2, 5 bases. Trimming stripped 7 bases from V and 3 bases from J, with 15 bases between. The CDR3 length is 15 residues. CDR1 is LGHNT and CDR2 is FRNRAP in the germline V gene. The CDR3 reads CASAPRVGDTGELFF. The CDR3 DNA reads as TGTGCTAGTGCCCCGAGGGTGGGAGACACCGGGGAGCTGTTTTTT. Using reference TRBV12-5 and TRBJ2-2 for the parts outside the CDR3, the full variable domain is DARVTQTPRHKVTEMGQEVTMRCQPILGHNTVFWYRQTMMQGLELLAYFRNRAPLDDSGMPKDRFSAEMPDATLATLKIQPSEPRDSAVYFCASAPRVGDTGELFFGEGSRLTVL.

The CDR3 reads CASSLTIGQGNTEAFF. The CDR3, as DNA: TGTGCCAGCAGCTTAACGATAGGACAGGGGAACACTGAAGCTTTCTTT. J is TRBJ1-1 and V is TRBV7-3; TRBD1 aligns across 8 bases. The CDR3 loop spans 16 amino acids. The V segment lost 0 bases and the J segment 1 base; nucleotides outside the gene matches: 4. Germline CDR1 SGHTA, CDR2 FQGTGA.

The V call is TRBV4-2, the J call TRBJ1-2; 10 nucleotides align to TRBD1. Germline loops: CDR1 LGHNA, CDR2 YNFKEQ. The V gene end was trimmed by 0 bases and the J gene end by 8 bases; junction bases not matched to a gene: 6. This CDR3 has 15 residues. The CDR3 protein is CASSQDRQGAGGYTF. In DNA form, the CDR3 reads TGTGCCAGCAGCCAAGACCGACAGGGGGCGGGAGGCTACACCTTC.

The V call is TRBV6-5, the J call TRBJ1-2; a possible D gene is TRBD1 (5 bases). Trimming removed 2 bases from V and 4 bases from J, with 14 bases in between. CDR3 length: 15 residues. Germline CDR1 MNHEY, CDR2 SVGAGI. CDR3 nucleotide sequence: TGTGCCAGCAGTTACAGCAGGGACCCTAGCTATGGCTACACCTTC. Translated, it gives CASSYSRDPSYGYTF.